Given below is one TCR beta chain in context. The target antigen is unknown. These data originate in a study of T cells after yellow fever vaccination. Across the whole study: Any fraction with a low cell number was prepared using SMART-Seq v4 Ultra Low Input. Study results and limitations: A large majority of primary-vaccination clones showed up again after the booster (around 96% CD4, 85% to 90% CD8). One caveat is that FACS-sorted repertoires could contain abundant clonotypes contaminating from the bulk population.

Per the germline V gene, CDR1 is SNHLY and CDR2 is FYNNEI. CDR3 size: 14 residues. V was shortened by 7 bases and J by 1 base, with 13 bases between the two germline ends. Making TCR cDNA involved 5'RACE template switching, which added UMIs and a universal primer site. TCRdb processed the 5' RACE reads anew with MiXCR; each CDR3 protein has one entry. The sample contains approximately 300,000 distinct CDR3 sequences, around 11% of which appear only once. The origin of this receptor is a man aged 18 to 29 who received the YFV17D yellow fever vaccine. Material: CD4+ T cells sorted from PBMCs, obtained 45 days after the yellow fever booster vaccination. The V and J genes are TRBV2 and TRBJ2-5; D is unclear. The DNA of the CDR3 is TGTGCCAGCAAGTTTGGAGCCACCCAAGAGACCCAGTACTTC. Translating it yields CASKFGATQETQYF.